The 14 T cell receptor beta chains presented below share a single source sample, sequenced in a study of shared clonotypes between healthy human individuals. Clones were read by immunoSEQ multiplex PCR, and TCRdb kept only the in-frame ones, dropping some. The sample carries 450,000 to 500,000 clones, roughly 80% recorded once. The sequenced sample was PBMCs. These receptor sequences come from a woman between 35 and 50 years old in good health. Some clones in this sample may be carry-over from other donors' samples.

This clone was seen only once. This chain links TRBV19 with TRBJ2-1; TRBD1 aligns across 9 bases. The J segment lost 8 bases and the V segment lost 3 bases, leaving 8 bases of the junction unmatched. The germline CDR1 and CDR2 sequences are LNHDA and SQIVND (reference sequence). This CDR3 spans 15 amino acids. The CDR3 protein is CASSMGQGRVDEQFF. The CDR3 nucleotides read TGTGCCAGTAGTATGGGACAGGGAAGGGTCGATGAGCAGTTCTTC.

This chain joins TRBV6-1 and TRBJ2-7, with D maybe TRBD1 (5 bases). The CDR3 spans 13 residues. The V end lost 4 bases, the J end lost 5 bases, and 12 bases lay between the germline ends. From germline, CDR1 is MNHNS and CDR2 SASEGT. The CDR3 nucleotides read TGTGCCAGCAGTGGGGGCCGGCTCGACGAGCAGTACTTC. Amino acids: CASSGGRLDEQYF.

The rearrangement links TRBV7-3 to TRBJ2-2; TRBD2 is a possible D gene (6 bases). The germline gives CDR1 SGHTA, CDR2 FQGTGA. The CDR3 is 16 residues long. Trimming removed 6 bases at V and 2 bases at J, with 16 bases between. The CDR3 reads CASRYPGTPNTGELFF. The CDR3 DNA follows: TGTGCCAGCAGATATCCCGGGACTCCTAACACCGGGGAGCTGTTTTTT.

This clone was seen once. The chain couples TRBV2 to TRBJ2-1; D is uncertain. The CDR3 is 14 residues long. The ends were cut back, 3 bases at V and 4 bases at J, with 10 bases in the middle. The V gene's germline CDR1 is SNHLY and CDR2 FYNNEI. For the CDR3, the DNA is TGTGCCAGCAGTGAGGAACCATTATACAATGAGCAGTTCTTC. This translates into CASSEEPLYNEQFF.

The chain links TRBV18 to TRBJ1-2; D is undetermined. This CDR3 spans 14 amino acids. Trimming pared 0 bases from V and 6 bases from J, leaving 11 bases between. Germline CDR1 is KGHSH and CDR2 is LQKENI. The CDR3 sequence is CASSPPSIENGYTF. The CDR3 nucleotides are TGTGCCAGCTCACCACCTTCAATAGAGAATGGCTACACCTTC. Using reference TRBV18 and TRBJ1-2 for the parts outside the CDR3, the full variable domain is NAGVMQNPRHLVRRRGQEARLRCSPMKGHSHVYWYRQLPEEGLKFMVYLQKENIIDESGMPKERFSAEFPKEGPSILRIQQVVRGDSAAYFCASSPPSIENGYTFGSGTRLTVV.

The J gene is TRBJ2-7, the V gene TRBV30; 10 bases agree with TRBD2. Germline-derived CDR1 and CDR2 are GTSNPN and SVGIG (reference sequence). V shed 5 bases and J 3 bases; nucleotides not matched to a gene: 7. This CDR3 comprises 14 residues. The CDR3 DNA reads as TGTGCCTGGTCCCACGGGACTAGCGACTACGAGCAGTACTTC. Amino acids: CAWSHGTSDYEQYF.

In this sample, this clone turned up a few times. The J gene is TRBJ1-4, the V gene TRBV5-5, with TRBD1 matching over 7 bases. Trimming at V came to 4 bases and at J to 4 bases, leaving 7 bases not matched to a gene. The length of the CDR3 is 15 residues. CDR1 and CDR2 from the germline V gene are SGHKS and YYEKEE (reference sequence). The CDR3 bases are TGTGCCAGCAGCCCAACAGGGGCTGGTAATGAAAAACTGTTTTTT. Translating gives CASSPTGAGNEKLFF.

On this clone itself: Only one base separates this from a far larger clonotype, so it likely reflects a read error. The sample has other DNA sequences that encode this CDR3 too. This chain joins TRBV6-1 and TRBJ1-2; a weak D match, TRBD1 (6 bases). The V end was cut by 4 bases, the J end by 8 bases, with 20 bases between. The CDR3 is 15 amino acids. Germline CDR1 and CDR2: MNHNS and SASEGT. The CDR3 DNA reads as TGTGCCAGCAGTGGAGGAGGACAGTCTTTCTACGGCTACACCTTC. Translated: CASSGGGQSFYGYTF.

Notes on this clone: The likely explanation is a read error, given a far larger clone one base away. V gene TRBV28 combines with J gene TRBJ2-2; D assignment may be TRBD1 or TRBD2 (5 bases each). Germline assignment: CDR1 MDHEN and CDR2 SYDVKM. This CDR3 has 13 residues. In DNA form, the CDR3 reads TGTGCCAGCAGGAGGGGTGGCACCGGGGAGCTGCTTTTT. Amino acid sequence: CASRRGGTGELLF.

The rearrangement joins TRBV7-3 to TRBJ2-7; TRBD2 aligns across 10 bases. With 2 bases clipped from V and 5 bases from J, the junction kept 9 bases outside the gene matches. The CDR3 has 16 residues. Germline loops: CDR1 SGHTA, CDR2 FQGTGA. The CDR3 DNA reads as TGTGCCAGCAGCTTAGGCCCTAGCGGGAGAAGCGACGAGCAGTACTTC. Protein product: CASSLGPSGRSDEQYF.

This clone came up once. CDR3 loop: CASSSPGALNEKLFF. The CDR3 coding sequence is TGTGCCAGCAGTTCCCCCGGGGCCCTTAATGAAAAACTGTTTTTT. The gene calls are TRBV28 and TRBJ1-4; possibly TRBD1 for D (5 bases). This CDR3 is 15 amino acids long. With 4 bases removed from V and 4 bases from J, the gap between germline ends came to 13 bases. CDR1 is MDHEN and CDR2 is SYDVKM in the germline V gene.

As regards this clone: A far larger clone is just one base off, so this is likely a read error. The same CDR3 arises from other DNA sequences in this sample as well. This chain links TRBV30 with TRBJ1-2; D gene unclear. CDR3 length: 12 residues. From germline, CDR1 is GTSNPN and CDR2 SVGIG (reference sequence). CDR3 DNA: TGTGCCTGGAACCCGGGCGACTACGGCTACACCTTC. The encoded protein is CAWNPGDYGYTF.

Comments on this clone: Germline is not matched at one junction end, which may reflect a read error. The chain links TRBV27 to TRBJ2-1, with 7 bases lining up with TRBD2. CDR3 size: 11 residues. Germline V gene lookup returns CDR1 MNHEY and CDR2 SMNVEV (reference sequence). CDR3 DNA sequence: TGTGCCAGCAGTTTAGGGGGGACTAAGGTCTTC. Amino acid sequence: CASSLGGTKVF.

V gene TRBV29-1 combines with J gene TRBJ2-5, with a weak D call TRBD1 (5 bases). Deletions cut 3 bases from V and 9 bases from J, with 11 bases between. CDR3 length equals 11 residues. Germline V gene lookup returns CDR1 SQVTM and CDR2 ANQGSEA. CDR3 coding DNA: TGCAGCGTTGATGGGCAGGGTGCCCAGTACTTC. Amino acids: CSVDGQGAQYF.